These T cell receptor beta chains were read from a single sample in a study of monozygotic twins with inflammatory bowel disease. TCRdb re-called the 5' RACE reads and catalogs CDR3 proteins one per entry, DNA excluded. This sample contains 150,000 to 200,000 distinct CDR3 sequences. The sequencing input was blood. These receptors came from a human donor with ulcerative colitis or Crohn's disease, or a healthy co-twin of an affected twin (not recorded which). The CDR3 runs from the conserved cysteine through the conserved F or W.

V gene	J gene	CDR3 protein
TRBV20-1	TRBJ2-1	CSASRATGSDPVNEQFF
TRBV5-1	TRBJ1-1	CASSGAGAITEAFF
TRBV5-1	TRBJ1-1	CASSLLRDTNTEAFF
TRBV19	TRBJ1-2	CASSISTDWTGGYGYTF
TRBV27	TRBJ2-5	CASSVRRLGETQYF
TRBV7-6	TRBJ1-6	CASSFRGVNSPLHF
TRBV20-1	TRBJ2-7	CSASGRSSYEQYF
TRBV5-1	TRBJ2-7	CASSYGGTKQYF
TRBV20-1	TRBJ2-5	CSARLGVETQYF
TRBV10-3	TRBJ2-1	CAISSGLAGQNEQFF
TRBV20-1	TRBJ2-1	CSAIRDFEYNEQFF
TRBV7-2	TRBJ2-1	CASSFSGGEQFF
TRBV28	TRBJ2-4	CASSLGGGRRKNIQYF
TRBV29-1	TRBJ2-7	CSVAVTGFYEQYF
TRBV5-1	TRBJ1-2	CASSQQGPNYGYTF
TRBV7-2	TRBJ2-5	CASSFYSGSGETQYF
TRBV29-1	TRBJ2-6	CSVVAPPGANVLTF
TRBV7-2	TRBJ1-1	CASTSNGGNTEAFF
TRBV6-1	TRBJ2-1	CASSRLAGAYNEQFF
TRBV12-3/TRBV12-4	TRBJ1-4	CASTSQRGAGEKLFF
TRBV7-2	TRBJ1-3	CASSPGGSGNTIYF
TRBV10-3	TRBJ2-1	CAIWGQGAHNEQFF
TRBV7-6	TRBJ2-3	CASRHGQGGRTDTQYF
TRBV20-1	TRBJ2-4	CSTSSRGLGIQYF
TRBV19	TRBJ1-5	CASTQGYQPQHF
TRBV20-1	TRBJ1-2	CSARRGSYGYTF
TRBV5-1	TRBJ1-5	CASSAGTGSNQPQHF
TRBV30	TRBJ2-7	CAWSVGGLPSYEQYF
TRBV18	TRBJ2-3	CASSPSLAVGTDTQYF
TRBV18	TRBJ2-7	CASSPSQILDSYEQYF
TRBV5-5	TRBJ1-1	CASSPSGVGTEAFF
TRBV5-5	TRBJ2-7	CASSLELIPGQGSYEQYF
TRBV6-2/TRBV6-3	TRBJ2-5	CASSSSSSGTYQETQYF
TRBV18	TRBJ2-5	CASSPLADQETQYF
TRBV30	TRBJ2-7	CAWSQGEYEQYF
TRBV15	TRBJ1-1	CATRHQGTEAFF
TRBV5-1	TRBJ2-3	CASSPVGLRGALTDTQYF
TRBV4-3	TRBJ1-5	CASSQDRGARNQPQHF
TRBV5-6	TRBJ2-6	CASSFRNSGANVLTF
TRBV10-3	TRBJ2-5	CAISERVETETQYF
TRBV27	TRBJ2-7	CASSLSGGSVDYEQYF
TRBV14	TRBJ2-1	CASSALTGARNEQFF
TRBV4-3	TRBJ1-2	CASSQDYRAAYGYTF
TRBV21-1	TRBJ2-3	CASSKGELAGATDTQYF
TRBV4-1	TRBJ2-1	CASSQPTSGRIEQFF
TRBV20-1	TRBJ1-3	CSARRGQGPAGNTIYF
TRBV10-3	TRBJ1-6	CAISEQGSSYNSPLHF
TRBV5-6	TRBJ2-3	CASSLLVAGGSDTQYF
TRBV7-2	TRBJ2-7	CASSLGGAASYEQYF
TRBV29-1	TRBJ2-7	CSVGLGGGPAYEQYF
TRBV6-6	TRBJ2-7	CASAGVNEQYF
TRBV2	TRBJ2-4	CASSRDFTAKNIQYF
TRBV4-1	TRBJ1-5	CASSQEGTGWINQPQHF
TRBV7-2	TRBJ1-2	CASSLGSTTRGYTF
TRBV7-9	TRBJ2-5	CASSFQRPLLGETQYF
TRBV5-1	TRBJ1-5	CASSSGTGLDQPQHF
TRBV5-1	TRBJ1-2	CASAIEADYGYTF
TRBV25-1	TRBJ2-3	CASSDSKVHMNTQYF
TRBV9	TRBJ2-2	CASSVGARGYTGELFF
TRBV3-1	TRBJ2-1	CASSQVRLSGPGGTNNEQFF